Listed below are T cell receptor beta chains from one sample, sequenced in a study of regulatory T cells in long-lasting Graves disease. TCRdb recomputed calls from the multiplex PCR reads with MiXCR, one row per CDR3 protein. The profile covers 430,000 or so distinct CDR3 sequences, with 21% appearing a single time and 13% to 15% taken by the ten largest. The sample in question was peripheral blood mononuclear cells (PBMCs), obtained when the disease was refractory, from a patient treated with antithyroid drugs. The receptors were sampled from a female donor with Graves disease. Both conserved end residues are part of each CDR3. D genes are given only for firm matches. A row's size may be missing; if present it is once, few, many or a size class.

d_call	clone_size	v_call	j_call	cdr3_nt	cdr3_aa
TRBD1	few	TRBV20-1	TRBJ1-1	TGCAGTTCTCACAGGGGGGGCACTGAAGCTTTCTTT	CSSHRGGTEAFF
TRBD2	.	TRBV7-3	TRBJ2-7	TGTGCCAGCAGCGCCGGGACTAGGGGCGAGCAGTACTTC	CASSAGTRGEQYF
.	few	TRBV24-1	TRBJ2-5	TGTGCCACCAGTGAAGAGGGCGGACGGGAGACCCAGTACTTC	CATSEEGGRETQYF
TRBD1	.	TRBV5-4	TRBJ1-2	TGTGCCAGCAGCTGGGACAGAGGGAACTATGGCTACACCTTC	CASSWDRGNYGYTF
TRBD2	.	TRBV11-2	TRBJ2-3	TGTGCCAGCAGCTTAGTGACTAGCGCGAGCACAGATACGCAGTATTTT	CASSLVTSASTDTQYF
.	few	TRBV6-1	TRBJ1-4	TGTGCCAGCAGCCGTGGGGGCCAAGGGGCCGAAAAACTGTTTTTT	CASSRGGQGAEKLFF
.	.	TRBV6-1	TRBJ1-2	TGTGCCAGCACCGAAGGACGGACTAACTATGGCTACACCTTC	CASTEGRTNYGYTF
.	once	TRBV19	TRBJ2-2	TGTGCCAGCCAAGGACTGCACGCGAACACCGGGGAGCTGTTTTTT	CASQGLHANTGELFF
.	many	TRBV2	TRBJ1-2	TGTGCCAGCGTAGGGTTGGTTGGCTACACCTTC	CASVGLVGYTF
.	few	TRBV28	TRBJ2-3	TGTGCCAGCAGTTTCTACCGGAGGACTTCAGATACGCAGTATTTT	CASSFYRRTSDTQYF
TRBD1	few	TRBV20-1	TRBJ2-4	TGCAGTGGACAGGGGTCGGCCAAAAACATTCAGTACTTC	CSGQGSAKNIQYF
.	.	TRBV20-1	TRBJ2-7	TGCGTGGTTGAGCGGGACACCTACGAGCAGTACTTC	CVVERDTYEQYF
TRBD1	.	TRBV5-4	TRBJ1-1	TGTGCCAGCAGCGTAAGACAGGGGGGGACTGAAGCTTTCTTT	CASSVRQGGTEAFF
TRBD1	many	TRBV18	TRBJ1-2	TGTGCCAGCTCACCAGGCGACAGGGGCGATGGCTACACCTTC	CASSPGDRGDGYTF
.	.	TRBV20-1	TRBJ1-3	TGCAGTGCCAACAGGGCTGGAAACACCATATATTTT	CSANRAGNTIYF
.	few	TRBV11-3	TRBJ2-5	TGTGCCAGCAGCGAGGACAGAACGGGAGAGACCCAGTACTTC	CASSEDRTGETQYF
.	many	TRBV12-3/TRBV12-4	TRBJ2-7	TGTGCCAGCAGTCGTTGGATGACGGGACAATACGAGCAGTACTTC	CASSRWMTGQYEQYF
TRBD1	many	TRBV12-3/TRBV12-4	TRBJ1-2	TGTGCCAGCAGTATGAGACAGGGGAGTCACTATGGCTACACCTTC	CASSMRQGSHYGYTF
TRBD1	.	TRBV27	TRBJ2-1	TGTGCCAGCAGTCCCGGGACAGAGGGCTACAATGAGCAGTTCTTC	CASSPGTEGYNEQFF
.	few	TRBV20-1	TRBJ1-3	TGCAGTGCTAGTGGTGTCGGGTCTGGAAACACCATATATTTT	CSASGVGSGNTIYF